A single sample is the source of the 18 T cell receptor beta chains below, sequenced in a study of blood T cell repertoires in COVID-19. Repertoires were generated with immunoSEQ multiplex PCR, while TCRdb's copy carries only in-frame clones and drops some. The profile shows some 85,000 clones, less than 85% of them singletons. The sample was peripheral blood. The origin of the receptors is a woman aged 80 or over with acute or convalescent COVID-19.

The chain employs TRBV28 and TRBJ2-7, with D possibly being TRBD1 (6 bases). The V end lost 6 bases, the J end lost 2 bases, and 20 bases lay between the germline ends. Germline-derived CDR1 and CDR2 are MDHEN and SYDVKM. This CDR3 contains 16 residues. CDR3 coding DNA: TGTGCCAGCAGATCCCAGCCCCGCACAGGGACCTACGAGCAGTACTTC. This encodes CASRSQPRTGTYEQYF. Filled out from reference TRBV28 and TRBJ2-7, the complete variable domain reads DVKVTQSSRYLVKRTGEKVFLECVQDMDHENMFWYRQDPGLGLRLIYFSYDVKMKEKGDIPEGYSVSREKKERFSLILESASTNQTSMYLCASRSQPRTGTYEQYFGPGTRLTVT.

This clone was observed a single time. This chain links TRBV18 with TRBJ1-4; a possible D gene is TRBD1 (6 bases). The CDR3 spans 17 residues. The germline CDR1 and CDR2 sequences are KGHSH and LQKENI. The V gene lost 3 bases and the J gene lost 3 bases, with 17 bases spanning the gap. The DNA for the CDR3 is TGTGCCAGCTCACCGATTCACAGGGAACTGGCTAATGAAAAACTGTTTTTT. Translating gives CASSPIHRELANEKLFF.

The chain joins TRBV28 to TRBJ1-1; D is unclear. V was cut by 6 bases and J by 3 bases, with 14 bases left in between. The CDR3 spans 14 residues. Germline CDR1 MDHEN, CDR2 SYDVKM. CDR3 amino acids: CASSPHGLDTEAFF. Written as DNA, the CDR3 is TGTGCCAGCAGCCCTCACGGTCTGGACACTGAAGCTTTCTTT. Looking up the rest from reference TRBV28 and TRBJ1-1 gives the full variable domain: DVKVTQSSRYLVKRTGEKVFLECVQDMDHENMFWYRQDPGLGLRLIYFSYDVKMKEKGDIPEGYSVSREKKERFSLILESASTNQTSMYLCASSPHGLDTEAFFGQGTRLTVV.

This clone appeared once. The rearrangement links TRBV12-3 or TRBV12-4 to TRBJ1-6, with a tentative D call TRBD1 (5 bases). Trimming cost V 6 bases and J 5 bases, with 8 bases left between them. The CDR3 runs to 13 residues. CDR3 region: CASRPQDNSPLHF. DNA for the CDR3: TGTGCCAGCAGGCCACAGGATAATTCACCCCTCCACTTT.

For the CDR3, the DNA is TGTGCCAGCAGCCTCCAAGGAGGAAATGTAGATACGCAGTATTTT. It translates to CASSLQGGNVDTQYF. This chain links TRBV11-2 with TRBJ2-3; a possible D gene is TRBD2 (5 bases). Per germline, CDR1 SGHAT and CDR2 FQNNGV. V was cut by 5 bases and J by 5 bases, with 17 bases left in between. The CDR3 contains 15 residues.

This clone was counted between two and nine times. The rearrangement joins TRBV19 to TRBJ1-5, with 7 bases matching TRBD1. CDR1 is LNHDA and CDR2 is SQIVND in the germline V gene (reference sequence). The CDR3 loop spans 16 amino acids. Trimming at V came to 7 bases and at J to 0 bases, leaving 9 bases not matched to a gene. CDR3 DNA sequence: TGTGCCAGTACTTGGCGGGACAGCGTTAGCAATCAGCCCCAGCATTTT. Translating it yields CASTWRDSVSNQPQHF.

V usage is TRBV5-1 and J usage is TRBJ2-1, with D possibly matching TRBD2 (5 bases). This CDR3 is built from 14 residues. CDR1 and CDR2 from the germline V gene are SGHRS and YFSETQ. V lost 4 bases to trimming and J lost 7 bases, with 15 bases between them. The CDR3 DNA reads TGCGCCAGCAGCCCCTTACTTACGGGGAATGAGCAGTTCTTC. Its translation is CASSPLLTGNEQFF.

The V and J genes are TRBV5-1 and TRBJ2-3, with 13 bases fitting TRBD2. The CDR3 is made up of 16 amino acids. Germline V gene sequence: CDR1 SGHRS, CDR2 YFSETQ. Trimming took 2 bases from V and 5 from J; bases not matched to a gene: 5. CDR3: CASSLLAGGPGDTQYF. The CDR3 DNA reads TGCGCCAGCAGCTTACTAGCGGGGGGGCCGGGAGATACGCAGTATTTT. Full variable domain (rest looked up from reference TRBV5-1 and TRBJ2-3): KAGVTQTPRYLIKTRGQQVTLSCSPISGHRSVSWYQQTPGQGLQFLFEYFSETQRNKGNFPGRFSGRQFSNSRSEMNVSTLELGDSALYLCASSLLAGGPGDTQYFGPGTRLTVL.

The chain recombines TRBV5-1 with TRBJ1-5; the D is unclear. The V end lost 7 bases, the J end lost 4 bases, and 18 bases lay between the germline ends. Germline CDR1 and CDR2: SGHRS and YFSETQ. CDR3 length: 15 amino acids. The CDR3, as DNA: TGCGCCAGCCGGACCGGGGTGTCGGGGAATCAGCCCCAGCATTTT. Residues: CASRTGVSGNQPQHF.

This chain uses TRBV9 with TRBJ1-2; D is possibly TRBD1 (5 bases). The CDR3 extends over 14 amino acids. Trimming shortened V by 0 bases and J by 5 bases, and 11 bases separated the two germline ends. Germline V gene sequence: CDR1 SGDLS, CDR2 YYNGEE. The CDR3 nucleotides are TGTGCCAGCAGCGTAGGCGGGGGTTTTTATGGCTACACCTTC. Encoded protein: CASSVGGGFYGYTF. Variable domain in full (rest from reference TRBV9 and TRBJ1-2): DSGVTQTPKHLITATGQRVTLRCSPRSGDLSVYWYQQSLDQGLQFLIQYYNGEERAKGNILERFSAQQFPDLHSELNLSSLELGDSALYFCASSVGGGFYGYTFGSGTRLTVV.

The rearrangement uses TRBV10-3 and TRBJ2-7; 10 bases are a match to TRBD1. The CDR3 runs to 15 residues. Unmatched junction bases numbered 10, after V lost 4 bases and J lost 7 bases. CDR1 and CDR2 (germline): ENHRY, SYGVKD. CDR3 residues: CAISAPTGGGEEQYF. CDR3 in DNA: TGTGCCATCAGTGCCCCGACAGGGGGCGGGGAGGAGCAGTACTTC.

This sequence joins TRBV18 and TRBJ1-1; TRBD1 agrees at 10 bases. The CDR3 has 14 amino acids. V lost 4 bases, J lost 1 base, and 0 bases stayed unmatched. The germline gives CDR1 KGHSH, CDR2 LQKENI. The CDR3 DNA reads TGTGCCAGCTCACGGGACAGGGGGAACACTGAAGCTTTCTTT. Translation: CASSRDRGNTEAFF.

The rearrangement links TRBV6-5 to TRBJ1-1; D not resolved. The CDR3 loop spans 12 amino acids. Trimming removed 6 bases at V and 1 base at J, with 6 bases between. From germline, CDR1 is MNHEY and CDR2 SVGAGI. This chain's CDR3 is CASRPGNTEAFF. CDR3 nucleotide sequence: TGTGCCAGCAGGCCAGGGAACACTGAAGCTTTCTTT.

The chain links TRBV10-1 to TRBJ1-1; TRBD1 might be the D (6 bases). Germline loops: CDR1 WNHNN, CDR2 SYGVQD (reference sequence). Trimming cost V 6 bases and J 3 bases, with 17 bases left between them. The CDR3 contains 15 residues. The CDR3 DNA sequence: TGCGCCAGCAGCCCGAGGGGGAGCCGGTACACTGAAGCTTTCTTT. Protein product: CASSPRGSRYTEAFF.

The chain joins TRBV5-8 to TRBJ2-5; 11 nucleotides match TRBD2. The CDR3 contains 19 residues. Germline trimming cut 4 bases from V and 1 base from J; bases unmatched to any gene: 15. Germline lookup yields CDR1 SGHTS and CDR2 YDEGEE. CDR3 bases: TGTGCCAGCAGCCCGAAGTTCGGGGCTAGCGGGAGGAGCCAAGAGACCCAGTACTTC. Translating it yields CASSPKFGASGRSQETQYF.

This clone was detected once. The chain joins TRBV7-3 to TRBJ1-3; D is unclear. CDR3 length: 14 amino acids. From germline, CDR1 is SGHTA and CDR2 FQGTGA. V dropped 2 bases and J dropped 2 bases, with 7 bases sitting between them. The CDR3 protein is CASSLESTGNTIYF. In DNA form, the CDR3 reads TGTGCCAGCAGCTTAGAGAGTACTGGAAACACCATATATTTT.

This chain connects TRBV18 to TRBJ1-2, with D tentatively TRBD1 (5 bases). The CDR3 consists of 15 residues. The V gene lost 3 bases and the J gene lost 3 bases, with 14 bases spanning the gap. Looked up from germline, CDR1 is KGHSH and CDR2 is LQKENI. The CDR3 protein is CASSPSNGGDYGYTF. The CDR3 DNA sequence: TGTGCCAGCTCACCTTCGAACGGGGGGGACTATGGCTACACCTTC.

The rearrangement joins TRBV7-6 to TRBJ2-7; tentative D call: TRBD1 (5 bases). V lost 5 bases, J lost 4 bases, and 18 bases lay in between. Germline CDR1 and CDR2: SGHVS and FNYEAQ. This CDR3 contains 15 residues. CDR3 loop: CASSPTEVFGYEQYF. In nucleotides, the CDR3 is TGTGCCAGCAGCCCGACAGAGGTCTTCGGTTACGAGCAGTACTTC.